Sequencing of this T cell receptor beta chain was carried out in a study of blood T cell repertoires in COVID-19. As for the study in general: Spain, Italy and the United States supplied samples that represented acute and convalescent COVID-19.

This clone was counted only a few times. Under the authors' procedure: Using reference gene primer amplification, nucleated cell counts were estimated. Sequenced by immunoSEQ multiplex PCR; TCRdb stores in-frame clones only, minus some. The DNA was the basis for D and trimming; V, J and clone size are from that table. The profile shows just under 150,000 clones, around nine tenths of them singletons. The origin of this receptor is a woman aged 45-60 years with active or convalescent COVID-19. The sample consisted of peripheral blood.

The CDR3 loop reads CASSPRDRGRIEQYF. For the CDR3, the DNA is TGTGCCAGTAGTCCCAGAGACAGGGGGAGAATAGAGCAGTACTTC. V gene TRBV19 combines with J gene TRBJ2-7; 9 bases map to TRBD1. V trimming: 5 bases; J trimming: 7 bases; junction bases outside the gene matches: 12. Germline V gene lookup returns CDR1 LNHDA and CDR2 SQIVND (reference sequence). CDR3 length equals 15 residues.